This T cell receptor beta chain derives from a study of cytomegalovirus exposure and HLA in healthy donors. Study-wide points: TCR sequences were mostly rare, though some public TCRs occurred in many donors. First-cohort TCR clusters tended to co-occur in the 120 or so validation repertoires, a later analysis found.

Worth noting for this clone: Its antigen is unknown.

V lost 4 bases to trimming and J lost 6 bases, with 5 bases between them. Germline V gives CDR1 SGHRS, CDR2 YFSETQ. The CDR3 runs 11 residues. This table comes from immunoSEQ multiplex PCR, and its TCRdb copy is limited to in-frame clones, with some not included. The sample holds around 70,000 clones, 85% to 95% seen once. The chain employs TRBV5-1 and TRBJ2-1; D is uncertain. Sequenced sample: PBMCs. This TCR came from a man younger than 35 in good health and CMV-seronegative. This CDR3 reads CASSLGNEQFF. In nucleotides, the CDR3 is TGCGCCAGCAGCCTCGGCAATGAGCAGTTCTTC.